This T cell receptor (beta chain) stems from a study of blood T cells in healthy people across ages. General observations from the study: Naive CD4+ cell counts and diversity both ran higher in long-lived than in aged donors.

Using a J-beta primer mix together with a sample-barcoded 5' primer, a second PCR was run for roughly 7 to 12 cycles. TCRdb reprocessed the 5' RACE reads with MiXCR, giving one entry per CDR3 protein. The table has fewer than 1,200,000 distinct CDR3 sequences, 20% to 25% seen once. The germline V gene encodes CDR1 LGHNA and CDR2 YNFKEQ. Trimming shortened V by 3 bases and J by 9 bases, and 12 bases separated the two germline ends. The CDR3 is 13 amino acids. With respect to this clonotype: Antigen specificity is unknown.

These data were also filed under a second study, of T cells of mothers and their children. That paper states: The study obtained over 8 million TCR beta CDR3 reads per mother and some 3 million per child. Relative to unrelated pairs, biologically related mother-child dyads exhibited marginally greater, non-significant overlap.

Sequencing was done on a sample of blood. This chain uses TRBV4-2 with TRBJ2-4; no firm D call. The source is a girl aged 2-10 years in good health. The DNA for the CDR3 is TGTGCCAGCAGCCAGCAGGATAGGGCCATTCAGTACTTC. Protein: CASSQQDRAIQYF.